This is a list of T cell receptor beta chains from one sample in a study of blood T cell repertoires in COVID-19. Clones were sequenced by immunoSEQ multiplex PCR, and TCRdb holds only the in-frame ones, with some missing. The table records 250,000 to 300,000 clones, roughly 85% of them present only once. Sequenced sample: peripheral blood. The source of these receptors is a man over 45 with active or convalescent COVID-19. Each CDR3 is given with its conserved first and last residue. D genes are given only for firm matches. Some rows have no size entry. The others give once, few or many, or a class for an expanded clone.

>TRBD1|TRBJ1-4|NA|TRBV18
CASSPSRTGSEKLFF
TGTGCCAGCTCACCGTCCAGGACAGGGTCGGAAAAACTGTTTTTT
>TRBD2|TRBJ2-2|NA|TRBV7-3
CASSSEGASGNTGELFF
TGTGCCAGCAGCTCCGAGGGAGCTAGCGGGAACACCGGGGAGCTGTTTTTT
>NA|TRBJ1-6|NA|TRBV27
CASRGGRTNSPLHF
TGTGCCAGCAGGGGGGGGAGAACTAATTCACCCCTCCACTTT
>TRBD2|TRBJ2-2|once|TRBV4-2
CASSPGTSGNSGELFF
TGTGCCAGCAGCCCCGGAACTAGCGGGAATTCCGGGGAGCTGTTTTTT
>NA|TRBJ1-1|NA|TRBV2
CASSAAKRRTEAFF
TGTGCCAGCAGCGCCGCCAAAAGGCGGACTGAAGCTTTCTTT
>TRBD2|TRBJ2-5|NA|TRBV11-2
CASGGAGQETQYF
TGTGCCAGCGGAGGAGCGGGACAAGAGACCCAGTACTTC
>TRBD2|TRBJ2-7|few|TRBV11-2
CASSLSGRRNEQYF
TGTGCCAGCAGCCTTAGCGGGAGGAGGAACGAGCAGTACTTC
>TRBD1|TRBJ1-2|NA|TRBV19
CASSGGTAYGYTF
TGTGCCAGTAGTGGTGGGACAGCCTATGGCTACACCTTC
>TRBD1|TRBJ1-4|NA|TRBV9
CASSSPGGQGATNEKLFF
TGTGCCAGCAGCTCACCTGGGGGACAGGGGGCGACTAATGAAAAACTGTTTTTT
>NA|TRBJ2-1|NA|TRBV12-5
CASGPGREGVPYNEQFF
TGTGCTAGTGGCCCCGGACGAGAGGGGGTTCCGTACAATGAGCAGTTCTTC
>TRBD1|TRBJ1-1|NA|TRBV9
CASSAKHRGTEAFF
TGTGCCAGCAGCGCGAAACACAGGGGCACTGAAGCTTTCTTT
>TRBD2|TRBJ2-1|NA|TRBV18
CASSQGLAGSYNEQFF
TGTGCCAGCTCCCAAGGACTAGCGGGATCCTACAATGAGCAGTTCTTC
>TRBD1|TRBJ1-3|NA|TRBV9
CASSKQSGRGLGNTIYF
TGTGCCAGCAGCAAACAAAGTGGCAGGGGGTTAGGAAACACCATATATTTT
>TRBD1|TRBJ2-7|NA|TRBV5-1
CASSFNSGTGGSEQCF
TGCGCCAGCAGCTTCAACAGCGGGACAGGGGGAAGTGAGCAGTGCTTC
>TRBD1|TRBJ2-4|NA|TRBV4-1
CASSQVAGGTNIQYF
TGCGCCAGCAGCCAAGTCGCAGGGGGTACAAACATTCAGTACTTC
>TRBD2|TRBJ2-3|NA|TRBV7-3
CASSRTLSGRADTQYF
TGTGCCAGCAGTCGTACCCTTAGCGGGAGGGCGGATACGCAGTATTTT